The 14 T cell receptor beta chains reported below all come from one sample, sequenced in a study of T cell clonotyping in hematopoietic cell transplantation. Profiled with immunoSEQ multiplex PCR; TCRdb holds only in-frame clones, not every one. The sample has roughly 5,000 clones, roughly 90% seen once. The sequencing here drew on peripheral blood mononuclear cells, taken 100 days after allogeneic stem cell transplant. These TCRs come from a male patient aged 70 to 80 who had an allogeneic stem cell transplant from an unrelated donor, so T cells may come from the graft donor. Some clones in this sample may be carry-over from other donors' samples.

This rearrangement joins TRBV7-2 to TRBJ2-7; the D is unclear. V lost 1 base, J lost 3 bases, and 7 bases lay in between. The germline V gene encodes CDR1 SGHTA and CDR2 FQGNSA. The CDR3 runs to 13 residues. The CDR3 DNA sequence: TGTGCCAGCAGCTTAGTGGGAAACTACGAGCAGTACTTC. Encoded protein: CASSLVGNYEQYF.

This clone showed up just a few times. V usage is TRBV5-6 and J usage is TRBJ2-7; 9 bases are a match to TRBD2. Germline assignment: CDR1 SGHDT and CDR2 YYEEEE. J gave up 6 bases and V 4 bases, and 5 bases lay outside the gene matches. The CDR3 is made up of 13 amino acids. CDR3 nucleotides: TGTGCCAGCAGCGCGGGGGGGGTAGGCGAGCAGTACTTC. Its protein product is CASSAGGVGEQYF. The full variable domain, rest sourced from reference TRBV5-6 and TRBJ2-7, is DAGVTQSPTHLIKTRGQQVTLRCSPKSGHDTVSWYQQALGQGPQFIFQYYEEEERQRGNFPDRFSGHQFPNYSSELNVNALLLGDSALYLCASSAGGVGEQYFGPGTRLTVT.

V usage is TRBV28 and J usage is TRBJ1-5; D uncertain. Germline CDR1 and CDR2: MDHEN and SYDVKM. The germline V and J ends were trimmed by 4 bases and 2 bases, with 9 bases remaining between them. This CDR3 region has 14 residues. This chain's CDR3 is CASSYGGGNQPQHF. In DNA form, the CDR3 reads TGTGCCAGCAGTTACGGTGGGGGCAATCAGCCCCAGCATTTT.

The chain carries TRBV5-1 and TRBJ2-7; D possibly corresponds to TRBD1 (6 bases). The V and J ends lost 3 bases and 2 bases respectively, with 15 bases between them. Germline assignment: CDR1 SGHRS and CDR2 YFSETQ. The CDR3 runs to 15 residues. The CDR3 nucleotides are TGCGCCAGCAGCTCCAGGACAGATGGACCCTACGAGCAGTACTTC. It specifies CASSSRTDGPYEQYF.

This chain joins TRBV7-2 and TRBJ2-2; the D is unclear. Germline lookup yields CDR1 SGHTA and CDR2 FQGNSA. V lost 1 base and J 6 bases, leaving 12 bases between the germline ends. The CDR3 extends over 15 amino acids. CDR3 amino acids: CASSLGVVGSGELFF. As DNA, the CDR3 is TGTGCCAGCAGCTTAGGAGTCGTGGGTTCCGGGGAGCTGTTTTTT.

V is TRBV28 and J is TRBJ2-2; D uncertain. Trimming shortened V by 2 bases and J by 3 bases, and 7 bases separated the two germline ends. The CDR3 covers 14 residues. Germline CDR1 and CDR2: MDHEN and SYDVKM. This chain's CDR3 is CASSLPVDTGELFF. The CDR3 DNA sequence: TGTGCCAGCAGTTTACCAGTGGACACCGGGGAGCTGTTTTTT.

J is TRBJ1-2 and V is TRBV6-5; D is possibly TRBD1 (6 bases). V was pared by 6 bases and J by 4 bases, with 12 bases between. Per the germline V gene, CDR1 is MNHEY and CDR2 is SVGAGI. The CDR3 extends over 13 amino acids. CDR3 coding DNA: TGTGCCAGCAGCTCAACAGGGATCTATGGCTACACCTTC. It is translated as CASSSTGIYGYTF.

This sequence joins TRBV6-4 and TRBJ2-3, with D possibly matching TRBD2 (6 bases). The CDR3 runs 15 residues. CDR1 and CDR2 from the germline V gene are MRHNA and SNTAGT. With 2 bases removed from V and 5 bases from J, the gap between germline ends came to 14 bases. CDR3 coding DNA: TGTGCCAGCAGTGACACATCGGGAGAGGAAGATACGCAGTATTTT. It yields the protein CASSDTSGEEDTQYF.

The J gene is TRBJ2-2, the V gene TRBV15; D may be TRBD1 (6 bases). Germline assignment: CDR1 LNHNV and CDR2 YYDKDF (reference sequence). Trimming took off 9 bases at V and 1 base at J, with 12 bases between the two ends. There are 14 residues in the CDR3. The chain's CDR3 is CATTQGLNTGELFF. The CDR3 DNA reads as TGTGCCACTACTCAGGGGTTGAACACCGGGGAGCTGTTTTTT.

The chain links TRBV4-1 to TRBJ1-5; D gene unclear. The CDR3 is made up of 14 amino acids. V was cut by 4 bases and J by 0 bases, with 7 bases left in between. From germline, CDR1 is MGHRA and CDR2 YSYEKL. CDR3 sequence reads: CASSPLYSNQPQHF. The CDR3 DNA reads TGCGCCAGCAGCCCCTTATATAGCAATCAGCCCCAGCATTTT.

This chain links TRBV27 with TRBJ2-7; 8 bases are a match to TRBD2. The germline CDR1 and CDR2 sequences are MNHEY and SMNVEV (reference sequence). This CDR3 region has 15 residues. With 2 bases clipped from V and 6 bases from J, the junction kept 9 bases outside the gene matches. The DNA for the CDR3 is TGTGCCAGCAGTTTAGGGGCGGCGGGGGGCGTCGAGCAGTACTTC. This codes for CASSLGAAGGVEQYF.

The V call is TRBV19, the J call TRBJ2-2, with 11 bases lining up with TRBD2. This CDR3 is built from 18 residues. Germline CDR1 reads LNHDA; CDR2 reads SQIVND (reference sequence). With 3 bases clipped from V and 3 bases from J, the junction kept 9 bases outside the gene matches. The CDR3 sequence: CASSIRGLADSYTGELFF. CDR3 coding DNA: TGTGCCAGTAGTATTAGGGGACTAGCGGATTCCTACACCGGGGAGCTGTTTTTT. The full variable domain, completed using reference TRBV19 and TRBJ2-2, is DGGITQSPKYLFRKEGQNVTLSCEQNLNHDAMYWYRQDPGQGLRLIYYSQIVNDFQKGDIAEGYSVSREKKESFPLTVTSAQKNPTAFYLCASSIRGLADSYTGELFFGEGSRLTVL.

The rearrangement links TRBV19 to TRBJ2-7; D call uncertain. The CDR3 extends over 13 amino acids. The V and J ends lost 4 bases and 7 bases respectively, with 14 bases between them. Per germline, CDR1 LNHDA and CDR2 SQIVND (reference sequence). This chain's CDR3 is CASSNSGRPEQYF. The CDR3 DNA reads as TGTGCCAGTAGTAACAGTGGACGGCCGGAGCAGTACTTC.

The chain couples TRBV5-1 to TRBJ1-1, with D possibly TRBD1 on 6 matching bases. The CDR3 has 14 amino acids. From germline, CDR1 is SGHRS and CDR2 YFSETQ. V dropped 1 base and J dropped 2 bases, with 9 bases sitting between them. CDR3 protein: CASSLLQGNTEAFF. The CDR3 DNA reads TGCGCCAGCAGCTTGCTACAGGGTAACACTGAAGCTTTCTTT.